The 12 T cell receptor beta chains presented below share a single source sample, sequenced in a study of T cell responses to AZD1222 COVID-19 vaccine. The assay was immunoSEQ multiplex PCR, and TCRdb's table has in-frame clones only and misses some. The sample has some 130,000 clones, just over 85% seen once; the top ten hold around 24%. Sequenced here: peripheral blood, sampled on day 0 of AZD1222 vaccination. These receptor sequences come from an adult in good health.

The CDR3 here is CASTTRSGQPQHF. The CDR3 region has the DNA TGTGCCAGCACCACGAGGTCCGGTCAGCCCCAGCATTTT. The chain joins TRBV6-5 to TRBJ1-5; D remains unclear. The CDR3 contains 13 residues. Looked up from germline, CDR1 is MNHEY and CDR2 is SVGAGI. Trimming pared 7 bases from V and 6 bases from J, leaving 13 bases between.

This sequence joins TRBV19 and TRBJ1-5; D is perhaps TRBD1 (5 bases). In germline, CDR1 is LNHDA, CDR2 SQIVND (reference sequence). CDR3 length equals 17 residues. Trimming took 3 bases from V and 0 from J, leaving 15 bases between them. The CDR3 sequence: CASSIGPAGGSNQPQHF. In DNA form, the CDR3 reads TGTGCCAGTAGTATCGGTCCCGCGGGGGGTAGCAATCAGCCCCAGCATTTT.

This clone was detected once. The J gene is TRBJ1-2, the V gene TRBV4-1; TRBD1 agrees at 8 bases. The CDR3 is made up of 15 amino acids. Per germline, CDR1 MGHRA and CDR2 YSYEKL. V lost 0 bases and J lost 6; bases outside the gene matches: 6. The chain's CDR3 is CASSQDKGQVDGYTF. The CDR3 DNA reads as TGCGCCAGCAGCCAAGATAAGGGACAGGTGGATGGCTACACCTTC.

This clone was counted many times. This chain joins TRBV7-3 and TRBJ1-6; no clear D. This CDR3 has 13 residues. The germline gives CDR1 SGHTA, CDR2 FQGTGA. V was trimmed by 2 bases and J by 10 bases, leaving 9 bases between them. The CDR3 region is CASSLGVGSPLHF. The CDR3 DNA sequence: TGTGCCAGCAGCTTAGGGGTGGGCTCACCCCTCCACTTT.

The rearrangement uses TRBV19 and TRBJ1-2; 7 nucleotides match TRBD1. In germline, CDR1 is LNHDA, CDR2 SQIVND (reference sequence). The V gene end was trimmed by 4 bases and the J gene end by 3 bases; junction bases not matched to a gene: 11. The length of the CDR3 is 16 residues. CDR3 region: CASSTDTGAGHYGYTF. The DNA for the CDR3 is TGTGCCAGTAGTACGGATACAGGGGCCGGCCACTATGGCTACACCTTC.

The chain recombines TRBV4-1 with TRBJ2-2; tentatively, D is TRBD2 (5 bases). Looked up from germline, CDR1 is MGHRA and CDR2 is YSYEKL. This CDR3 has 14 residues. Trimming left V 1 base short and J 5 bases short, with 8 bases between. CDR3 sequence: CASSQGELTGELFF. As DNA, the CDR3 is TGCGCCAGCAGCCAAGGGGAGTTGACCGGGGAGCTGTTTTTT.

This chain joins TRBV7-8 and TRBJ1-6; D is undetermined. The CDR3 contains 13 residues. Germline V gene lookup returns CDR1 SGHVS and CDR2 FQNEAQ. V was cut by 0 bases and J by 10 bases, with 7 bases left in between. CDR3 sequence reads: CASSLAKASPLHF. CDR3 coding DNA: TGTGCCAGCAGCTTAGCCAAGGCCTCACCCCTCCACTTT.

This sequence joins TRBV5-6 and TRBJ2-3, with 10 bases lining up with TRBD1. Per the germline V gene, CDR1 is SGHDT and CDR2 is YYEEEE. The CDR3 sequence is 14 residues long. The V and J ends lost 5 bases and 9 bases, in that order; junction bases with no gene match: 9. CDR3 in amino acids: CASSIGDRGTTQYF. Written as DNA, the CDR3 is TGTGCCAGCAGTATCGGGGACAGGGGTACGACGCAGTATTTT.

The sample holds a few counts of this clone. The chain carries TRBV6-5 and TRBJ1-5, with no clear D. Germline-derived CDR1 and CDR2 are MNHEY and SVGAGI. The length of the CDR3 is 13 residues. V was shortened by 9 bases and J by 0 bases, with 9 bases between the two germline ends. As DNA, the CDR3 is TGTGCCAGTTTAGGCAATAGCAATCAGCCCCAGCATTTT. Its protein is CASLGNSNQPQHF.

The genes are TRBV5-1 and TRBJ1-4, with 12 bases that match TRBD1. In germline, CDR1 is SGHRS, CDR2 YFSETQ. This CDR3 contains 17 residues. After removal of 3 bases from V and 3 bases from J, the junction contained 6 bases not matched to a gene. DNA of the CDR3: TGCGCCAGCAGCTCCGGGACAGGGGGCGGGTCTAATGAAAAACTGTTTTTT. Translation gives CASSSGTGGGSNEKLFF.

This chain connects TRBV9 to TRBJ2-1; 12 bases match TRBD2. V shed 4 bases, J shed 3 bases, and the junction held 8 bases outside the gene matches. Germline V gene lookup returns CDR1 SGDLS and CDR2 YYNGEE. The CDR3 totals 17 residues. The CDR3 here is CASSFQPTSGGYNEQFF. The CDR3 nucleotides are TGTGCCAGCAGCTTCCAACCGACTAGCGGGGGCTACAATGAGCAGTTCTTC.

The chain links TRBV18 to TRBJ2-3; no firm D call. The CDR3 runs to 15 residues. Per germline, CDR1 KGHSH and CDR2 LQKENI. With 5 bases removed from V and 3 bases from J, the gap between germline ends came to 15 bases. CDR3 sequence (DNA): TGTGCCAGCTCAGCCCGAAATCTGGAGACAGATACGCAGTATTTT. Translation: CASSARNLETDTQYF. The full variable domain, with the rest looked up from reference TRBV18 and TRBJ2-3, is NAGVMQNPRHLVRRRGQEARLRCSPMKGHSHVYWYRQLPEEGLKFMVYLQKENIIDESGMPKERFSAEFPKEGPSILRIQQVVRGDSAAYFCASSARNLETDTQYFGPGTRLTVL.